This TCR beta chain was sequenced for a study of T cell repertoires in cytomegalovirus infection. In the study overall: In public TCR beta signatures, there were indications of both CMV infection and matching HLA type.

This clonotype was detected a few times. As yet, its antigen is unknown. In germline, CDR1 is SGHRS, CDR2 YFSETQ. V was shortened by 7 bases and J by 0 bases, with 13 bases between the two germline ends. The CDR3 runs to 14 residues. TCRdb itself ran the reads through MiXCR, one entry per CDR3 protein. The repertoire holds about 740,000 distinct CDR3 sequences, approximately 33% seen once, with 15% to 20% in the top ten. This receptor was obtained from a human donor in good health (CMV status not recorded). Some clones in this sample may be carry-over from other donors' samples. The gene calls are TRBV5-1 and TRBJ1-2; D remains unclear. Sequences were derived from cultured PBMCs, sampled from culture after CMV antigen stimulation. The CDR3 protein is CASAPVAANYGYTF. The CDR3 DNA reads as TGCGCCAGCGCCCCCGTGGCGGCTAACTATGGCTACACCTTC.